These T cell receptor beta chains were read from a single sample in a study of T cell responses to AZD1222 COVID-19 vaccine. Here immunoSEQ multiplex PCR was the method, and the copy in TCRdb shows in-frame clones only, minus some. The table lists approximately 89,000 clones, 90% of them singletons. This specimen consisted of peripheral blood, obtained 28 days after the second AZD1222 dose. The source is an adult who received the AZD1222 COVID-19 vaccine. Each CDR3 is given with its conserved first and last residue. Fields, in order: clone size, J gene, D gene, V gene, CDR3 protein, CDR3 DNA. A D gene is named only where the DNA matches it firmly. Size is stated for part of the rows, as once, few or many counts, or as a class when the clone is expanded.

once	TRBJ1-4	TRBD1	TRBV9	CASSVGTGKGNEKLFF	TGTGCCAGCAGCGTAGGGACAGGGAAGGGTAATGAAAAACTGTTTTTT
large	TRBJ1-2	TRBD1	TRBV19	CASSIDRSTGGANGYTF	TGTGCCAGTAGTATAGATCGTTCGACAGGGGGCGCGAATGGCTACACCTTC
-	TRBJ2-3	-	TRBV28	CAASPPGAFTDTQYF	TGTGCCGCCAGCCCCCCGGGGGCCTTCACAGATACGCAGTATTTT
once	TRBJ2-2	TRBD1	TRBV11-3	CASSPGTGHTGELFF	TGTGCCAGCAGCCCCGGGACAGGGCACACCGGGGAGCTGTTTTTT
-	TRBJ2-5	-	TRBV18	CASSPALPPETQYF	TGTGCCAGCTCACCCGCGCTCCCCCCGGAGACCCAGTACTTC
-	TRBJ2-2	-	TRBV5-1	CASSLWQRNTGELFF	TGCGCCAGCAGCTTGTGGCAGCGGAACACCGGGGAGCTGTTTTTT
-	TRBJ2-6	-	TRBV3-1/TRBV3-2	CASSQDWGVSGANVLTF	TGTGCCAGCAGCCAAGATTGGGGCGTCTCTGGGGCCAACGTCCTGACTTTC
-	TRBJ2-6	-	TRBV11-3	CASSLGGSGANVLTF	TGTGCCAGCAGCCTGGGGGGATCTGGGGCCAACGTCCTGACTTTC
-	TRBJ1-2	TRBD1	TRBV4-1	CASSQLPGQGYGYTF	TGCGCCAGCAGCCAACTACCGGGACAGGGCTATGGCTACACCTTC
-	TRBJ1-5	-	TRBV7-8	CASSVRESNQPQHF	TGTGCCAGCAGCGTCAGGGAATCCAATCAGCCCCAGCATTTT
-	TRBJ1-1	TRBD1	TRBV6-1	CASSEQGGYTEAFF	TGTGCCAGCAGTGAACAGGGGGGATACACTGAAGCTTTCTTT
-	TRBJ1-1	-	TRBV16	CASSQSGRGTEAFF	TGTGCCAGCAGCCAATCGGGTAGGGGGACTGAAGCTTTCTTT
once	TRBJ1-1	-	TRBV18	CASHLTLNTEAFF	TGTGCCAGCCACCTTACGTTGAACACTGAAGCTTTCTTT
once	TRBJ2-1	TRBD2	TRBV28	CASSFGGAGGYNEQFF	TGTGCCAGCAGTTTCGGTGGAGCGGGGGGTTACAATGAGCAGTTCTTC
-	TRBJ2-7	-	TRBV21-1	CASSKERFCGDSSYEQYF	TGTGCCAGCAGCAAAGAAAGGTTTTGTGGAGATTCCTCCTACGAGCAGTACTTC
-	TRBJ2-3	TRBD1	TRBV4-1	CASSQDRDSPTTDTQYF	TGCGCCAGCAGCCAAGATCGGGACAGTCCCACCACAGATACGCAGTATTTT
-	TRBJ1-3	-	TRBV27	CASTDQSAGNTIYF	TGTGCCAGCACTGACCAATCTGCTGGAAACACCATATATTTT
-	TRBJ1-1	-	TRBV6-2/TRBV6-3	CASSLRGGSTEAFF	TGTGCCAGCAGTTTACGGGGTGGAAGCACTGAAGCTTTCTTT
-	TRBJ1-1	-	TRBV11-1	CASSPDSSYTEAFF	TGTGCCAGCAGCCCCGACAGCAGCTACACTGAAGCTTTCTTT
-	TRBJ2-5	-	TRBV7-3	CASSLGTQETQYF	TGTGCCAGCAGCTTAGGGACCCAAGAGACCCAGTACTTC
-	TRBJ1-4	-	TRBV15	CATSREDRGYEKLFF	TGTGCCACCAGCAGAGAGGATCGGGGATATGAAAAACTGTTTTTT
-	TRBJ2-7	-	TRBV7-2	CASTPTGTPSYEQYF	TGTGCCAGCACGCCGACAGGAACCCCTTCCTACGAGCAGTACTTC